This TCR beta chain was sequenced in a study of blood T cell repertoires in COVID-19. Study at large: PBMCs, B-cell-depleted T cells, or T cells were the source of the cDNA or gDNA that made up the material.

The CDR3 is 16 amino acids. Germline V gene data show CDR1 as MDHEN and CDR2 as SYDVKM. The V gene lost 2 bases and the J gene lost 5 bases, with 16 bases spanning the gap. Under the authors' procedure: Using reference gene primer amplification, nucleated cell counts were estimated. Sequencing was performed with immunoSEQ multiplex PCR; in TCRdb, only in-frame clones are kept and a portion is missing. The DNA gave D and trimming, while V, J and clone size come from that table. This sample has roughly 180,000 clones, with approximately 77% found just once. Cohort 3 donors counted as recovered after two negative PCRs, clearance, or resolved symptoms.

The chain is built from TRBV28 and TRBJ1-5; weak D call: TRBD1 (5 bases). The sequenced sample was PBMCs or T cells enriched from blood (not recorded which). This receptor was obtained from a man in his sixties who had recovered from COVID-19. CDR3 region: CASSLTPSGQDQPQHF. In DNA form, the CDR3 reads TGTGCCAGCAGTTTAACCCCCTCAGGGCAGGATCAGCCCCAGCATTTT.